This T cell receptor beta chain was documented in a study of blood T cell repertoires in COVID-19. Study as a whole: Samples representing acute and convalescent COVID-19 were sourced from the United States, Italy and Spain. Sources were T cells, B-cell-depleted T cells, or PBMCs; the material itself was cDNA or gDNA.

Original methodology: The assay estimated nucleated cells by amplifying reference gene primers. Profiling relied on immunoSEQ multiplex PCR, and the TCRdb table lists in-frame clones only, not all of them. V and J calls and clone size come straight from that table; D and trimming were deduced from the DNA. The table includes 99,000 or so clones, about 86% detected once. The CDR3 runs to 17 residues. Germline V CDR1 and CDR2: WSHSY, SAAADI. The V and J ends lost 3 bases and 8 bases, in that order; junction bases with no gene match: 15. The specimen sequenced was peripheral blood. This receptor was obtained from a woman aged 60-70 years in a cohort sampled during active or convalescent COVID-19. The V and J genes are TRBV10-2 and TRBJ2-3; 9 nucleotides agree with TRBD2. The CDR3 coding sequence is TGCGCCAGCAGTGACATGGTACTAGCGGGTCTTATCGGTACGCAGTATTTT. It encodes CASSDMVLAGLIGTQYF.